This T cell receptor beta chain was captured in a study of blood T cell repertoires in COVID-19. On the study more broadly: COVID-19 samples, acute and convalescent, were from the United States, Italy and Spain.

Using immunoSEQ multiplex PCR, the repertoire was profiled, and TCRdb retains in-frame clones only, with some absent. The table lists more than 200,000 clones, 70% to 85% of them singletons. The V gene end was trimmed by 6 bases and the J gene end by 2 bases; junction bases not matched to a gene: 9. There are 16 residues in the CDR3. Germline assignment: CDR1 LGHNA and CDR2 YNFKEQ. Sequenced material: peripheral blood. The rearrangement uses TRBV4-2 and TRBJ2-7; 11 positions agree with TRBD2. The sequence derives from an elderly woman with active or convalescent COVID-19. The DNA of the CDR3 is TGTGCCAGCAGTGATACGCTAGCGGGAGGCACCTACGAGCAGTACTTC. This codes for CASSDTLAGGTYEQYF.